This TCR beta chain is from a study of blood T cell repertoires in COVID-19. The ends lost 0 bases at V and 11 bases at J; junction bases unmatched: 11. The CDR3 covers 16 residues. The germline CDR1 and CDR2 sequences are SGHTA and FQGNSA. Here immunoSEQ multiplex PCR was the method, and the copy in TCRdb shows in-frame clones only, minus some. The data hold 150,000 to 180,000 clones, with roughly 80% observed a single time. The origin of this receptor is a man in his 60s with acute or convalescent COVID-19. The sample taken for sequencing was peripheral blood. This chain joins TRBV7-2 and TRBJ2-3, with 10 bases that match TRBD2. This chain's CDR3 is CASSLAATSGLEMQYF. DNA of the CDR3: TGTGCCAGCAGCTTAGCGGCGACTAGCGGGCTAGAAATGCAGTATTTT. Supplemented by reference TRBV7-2 and TRBJ2-3, the full variable domain reads GAGVSQSPSNKVTEKGKDVELRCDPISGHTALYWYRQSLGQGLEFLIYFQGNSAPDKSGLPSDRFSAERTGGSVSTLTIQRTQQEDSAVYLCASSLAATSGLEMQYFGPGTRLTVL.